This T cell receptor (beta chain) is from a study of shared clonotypes between healthy human individuals. Measured with immunoSEQ multiplex PCR; TCRdb has only the in-frame clones, and not every one. The table lists roughly 2.2 million clones, approximately 93% of them singletons, with approximately 0.4% in the top ten. The CDR3 consists of 15 residues. V dropped 1 base and J dropped 4; count of bases not matched to a gene: 1. Germline V gene sequence: CDR1 SEHNR, CDR2 FQNEAQ (reference sequence). This clone showed up just once. Specimen: naive CD4+ T cells from PBMCs. Subset noted: CD45RA+ positively selected. The clonotype originates from a man younger than 30 in good health. Some clones in this sample may be carry-over from other donors' samples. This sequence joins TRBV7-9 and TRBJ2-1; 10 bases are a match to TRBD2. The CDR3 DNA reads TGTGCCAGCAGCTTAGTACTAGCGGGATACAATGAGCAGTTCTTC. Protein sequence: CASSLVLAGYNEQFF.